The text below deals with one T cell receptor (beta chain). No antigen is known for it. A much bigger clone sits one base away, suggesting this may be a read error. The data derive from a study of T cells in Graves' hyperthyroidism and ophthalmopathy. Whole-study findings and limits: Blood also showed most of the thyroid clonotypes that were expanded above 0.001. For ophthalmopathy, model prediction preceded onset by a median roughly 6.3 months.

Germline V lookup: CDR1 MNHNS, CDR2 SASEGT. The CDR3 is made up of 14 amino acids. RNA transcripts served as the template for amplifying TCR beta CDR3 regions. The HTBI primer set served for first-round RT-PCR of the TCR CDR3. In TCRdb, the multiplex PCR reads were re-called with MiXCR into one record per CDR3 protein. Of hundreds of thousands of distinct CDR3 sequences in the sample, roughly an eighth are singletons; the top ten hold roughly 8.3%. The genes are TRBV6-1 and TRBJ2-1; TRBD2 aligns across 8 bases. The sample was blood. This sequence was found in a woman aged 18-29 years with Graves' hyperthyroidism. The CDR3 sequence is CARSEFGGGNEQFF. DNA of the CDR3: TGTGCCCGCAGTGAATTTGGCGGGGGGAATGAGCAGTTCTTC.